This T cell receptor beta chain was captured in a study of tumor-infiltrating lymphocytes in glioblastoma multiforme. Multiple V-beta primers and a C-beta primer amplified TCRB from RNA. TCRB-specific cDNA synthesis used about 0.5 ug of total RNA. No unique molecular identifiers were described for these TCRB libraries. TCRdb used MiXCR to reprocess the multiplex PCR reads, holding one entry per CDR3 protein. The sample lists about 13,000 distinct CDR3 sequences, under 70% seen once, with roughly 34% in the top ten. The CDR3 extends over 14 amino acids. V lost 3 bases and J 7 bases, leaving 13 bases between the germline ends. The germline V gene has CDR1 DFQATT and CDR2 SNEGSKA (reference sequence). As for this clonotype: What it binds is unknown.

Study findings and constraints: Clone frequencies may be distorted by unequal TCR transcripts per cell. The TCR and somatic mutation analysis included just one glioblastoma patient.

Sequences were obtained from brain tumor tissue. The clonotype originates from a male donor with glioblastoma. The V gene is TRBV20-1, the J gene TRBJ1-6, with D unresolved. The CDR3 region has the DNA TGCAGTGCTAGCCCGGGAAGGGTGAATTCACCCCTCCACTTT. Residues: CSASPGRVNSPLHF.